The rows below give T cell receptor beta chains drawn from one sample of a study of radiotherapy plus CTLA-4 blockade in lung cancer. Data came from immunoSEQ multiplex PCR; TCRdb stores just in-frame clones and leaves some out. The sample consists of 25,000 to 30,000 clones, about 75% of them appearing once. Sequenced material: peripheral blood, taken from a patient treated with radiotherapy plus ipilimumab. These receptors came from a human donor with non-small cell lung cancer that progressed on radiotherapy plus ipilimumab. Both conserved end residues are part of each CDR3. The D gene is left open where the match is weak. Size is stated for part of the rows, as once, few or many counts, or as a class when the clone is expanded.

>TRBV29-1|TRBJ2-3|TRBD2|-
CSVLAGGRTDTQYF
TGCAGCGTCCTAGCGGGGGGACGCACAGATACGCAGTATTTT
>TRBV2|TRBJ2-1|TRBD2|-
CASSELGRLAGENSYNEQFF
TGTGCCAGCAGTGAATTAGGAAGGCTAGCGGGGGAAAATTCTTACAATGAGCAGTTCTTC
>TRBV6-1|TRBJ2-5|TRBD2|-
CASGRAGVLGETQYF
TGTGCCAGCGGACGAGCGGGAGTTCTCGGAGAGACCCAGTACTTC
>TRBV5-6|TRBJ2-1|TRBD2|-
CASRFGTSGSNEQFF
TGTGCCAGCAGATTCGGGACTAGCGGGAGCAATGAGCAGTTCTTC
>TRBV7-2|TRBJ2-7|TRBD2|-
CASTKAGGSYEQYF
TGTGCCAGCACCAAGGCGGGGGGCTCCTACGAGCAGTACTTC
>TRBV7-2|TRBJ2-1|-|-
CASSLQGELAVPQFF
TGTGCCAGCAGCTTGCAGGGGGAGCTAGCGGTCCCTCAGTTCTTC
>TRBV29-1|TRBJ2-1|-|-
CSSNTGGYNEQFF
TGCAGCTCCAACACTGGGGGGTACAATGAGCAGTTCTTC
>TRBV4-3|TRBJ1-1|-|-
CASSQDRGVGWDTEAFF
TGCGCCAGCAGCCAAGATCGGGGGGTCGGGTGGGACACTGAAGCTTTCTTT
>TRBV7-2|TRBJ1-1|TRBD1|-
CASSLGGTGATEAFF
TGTGCCAGCAGCTTAGGTGGGACAGGGGCTACTGAAGCTTTCTTT
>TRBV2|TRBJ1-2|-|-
CASSEQGAPTYGYTF
TGTGCCAGCAGTGAGCAGGGTGCCCCCACCTATGGCTACACCTTC
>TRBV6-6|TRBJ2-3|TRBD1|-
CASSKDRSTDTQYF
TGTGCCAGCAGTAAGGACAGGTCCACAGATACGCAGTATTTT
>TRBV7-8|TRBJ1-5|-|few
CASTPSGQGPNQPQHF
TGTGCCAGCACCCCAAGCGGGCAGGGACCAAATCAGCCCCAGCATTTT
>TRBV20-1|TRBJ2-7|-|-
CSARDNEQYF
TGCAGTGCTAGAGATAACGAGCAGTACTTC
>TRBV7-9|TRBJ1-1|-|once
CASRAGNTEAFF
TGTGCCAGCAGGGCGGGAAACACTGAAGCTTTCTTT
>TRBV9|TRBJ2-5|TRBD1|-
CASSGGLGQVQETQYF
TGTGCCAGCTCTGGGGGATTGGGACAGGTCCAAGAGACCCAGTACTTC
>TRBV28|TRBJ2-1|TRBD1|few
CASSTYRGEWNEQFF
TGTGCCAGCAGTACTTACAGGGGGGAGTGGAATGAGCAGTTCTTC
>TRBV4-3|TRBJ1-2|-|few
CASSQDLHSYGYIF
TGCGCCAGCAGCCAAGATCTGCACAGCTATGGCTACATCTTC
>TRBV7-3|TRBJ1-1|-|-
CASSLSLNTEAFF
TGTGCCAGCAGCTTATCCCTGAACACTGAAGCTTTCTTT
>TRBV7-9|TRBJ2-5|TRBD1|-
CASSLEGAWGSGTQYF
TGTGCCAGCAGCTTAGAGGGGGCTTGGGGGTCCGGGACCCAGTACTTC
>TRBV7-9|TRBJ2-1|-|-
CASSLVPRKFF
TGTGCCAGCAGCTTAGTCCCTCGAAAGTTCTTC
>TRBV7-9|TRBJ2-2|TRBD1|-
CASSSGQGNTGELFF
TGTGCCAGCAGCTCGGGACAGGGGAACACCGGGGAGCTGTTTTTT
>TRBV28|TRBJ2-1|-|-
CATETSDTYNEQFF
TGTGCCACAGAGACTAGTGATACGTACAATGAGCAGTTCTTC
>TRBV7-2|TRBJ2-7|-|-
CASSPSYEQYF
TGTGCCAGCAGCCCCTCCTACGAGCAGTACTTC
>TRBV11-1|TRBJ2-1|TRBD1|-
CASSLRAGDRGRGEQFF
TGTGCCAGCAGCTTACGGGCTGGGGACAGGGGGCGCGGTGAGCAGTTCTTC
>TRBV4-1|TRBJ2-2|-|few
CASSQLSGVVTGELFF
TGCGCCAGCAGCCAACTGTCAGGGGTGGTCACCGGGGAGCTGTTTTTT
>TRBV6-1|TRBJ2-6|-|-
CASSVGGGSGANVLTF
TGTGCCAGCAGTGTGGGAGGGGGCTCTGGGGCCAACGTCCTGACTTTC
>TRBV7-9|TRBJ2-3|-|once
CASSPSLAGDTQYF
TGTGCCAGCAGCCCCAGTTTGGCGGGAGATACGCAGTATTTT
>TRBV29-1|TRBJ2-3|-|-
CSVEFTGASADTQYF
TGCAGCGTTGAATTTACGGGGGCGAGCGCAGATACGCAGTATTTT
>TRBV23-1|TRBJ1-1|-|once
CASSLNPPGRPTNTEAFF
TGCGCCAGCAGTCTCAATCCACCGGGACGGCCTACGAACACTGAAGCTTTCTTT
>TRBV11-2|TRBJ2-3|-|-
CASSLGPSASTDTQYF
TGTGCCAGCAGCTTAGGGCCTAGCGCTAGCACAGATACGCAGTATTTT
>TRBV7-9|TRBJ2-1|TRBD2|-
CASSLGGTRLKEVFF
TGTGCCAGCAGCTTAGGTGGGACTAGGCTTAAAGAGGTGTTCTTC
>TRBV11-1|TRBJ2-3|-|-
CASSGRASGRDTQYF
TGTGCCAGCAGCGGTAGGGCTAGTGGGAGAGATACGCAGTATTTT
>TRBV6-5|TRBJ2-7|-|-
CASSYPGPYEQYF
TGTGCCAGCAGTTACCCGGGCCCATACGAGCAGTACTTC
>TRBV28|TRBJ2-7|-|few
CASSLGAYSYEQYF
TGTGCCAGCAGTTTAGGTGCTTACTCCTACGAGCAGTACTTC
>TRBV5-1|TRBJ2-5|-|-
CASSRTTLTGETQYF
TGCGCCAGCAGCCGGACTACCCTGACCGGGGAGACCCAGTACTTC
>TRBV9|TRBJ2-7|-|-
CASSVGDGEQYF
TGTGCCAGCAGCGTAGGAGACGGAGAGCAGTACTTC
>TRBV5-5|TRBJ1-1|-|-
CASSGTRDTEAFF
TGTGCCAGCAGCGGTACGAGAGACACTGAAGCTTTCTTT
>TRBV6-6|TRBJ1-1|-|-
CASSSAGLTEAFF
TGTGCCAGCAGTTCCGCAGGTTTGACTGAAGCTTTCTTT
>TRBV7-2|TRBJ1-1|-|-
CASSFYREAFF
TGTGCCAGCAGCTTCTACAGGGAAGCTTTCTTT
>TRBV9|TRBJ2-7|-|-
CASSVDGLANYEQYF
TGTGCCAGCAGCGTAGATGGGCTAGCTAACTACGAGCAGTACTTC
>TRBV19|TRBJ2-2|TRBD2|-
CASSPGLAGGTGELFF
TGTGCCAGTAGTCCCGGACTAGCGGGAGGCACCGGGGAGCTGTTTTTT
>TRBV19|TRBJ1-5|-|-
CASSIDRLAGQPQHF
TGTGCCAGTAGTATTGACAGATTAGCAGGTCAGCCCCAGCATTTT
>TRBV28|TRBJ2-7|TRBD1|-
CASKSRDRFAYEQYF
TGTGCCAGCAAATCCCGGGACAGGTTCGCCTACGAGCAGTACTTC
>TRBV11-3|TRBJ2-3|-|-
CASSLGNVFTDTQYF
TGTGCCAGCAGCCTAGGAAATGTGTTCACAGATACGCAGTATTTT
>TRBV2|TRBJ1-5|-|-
CASRALSSGQPQHF
TGTGCCAGCAGGGCTCTGAGCTCTGGGCAGCCCCAGCATTTT
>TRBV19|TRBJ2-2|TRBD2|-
CASKAGVNTGELFF
TGTGCCAGTAAGGCGGGAGTTAACACCGGGGAGCTGTTTTTT